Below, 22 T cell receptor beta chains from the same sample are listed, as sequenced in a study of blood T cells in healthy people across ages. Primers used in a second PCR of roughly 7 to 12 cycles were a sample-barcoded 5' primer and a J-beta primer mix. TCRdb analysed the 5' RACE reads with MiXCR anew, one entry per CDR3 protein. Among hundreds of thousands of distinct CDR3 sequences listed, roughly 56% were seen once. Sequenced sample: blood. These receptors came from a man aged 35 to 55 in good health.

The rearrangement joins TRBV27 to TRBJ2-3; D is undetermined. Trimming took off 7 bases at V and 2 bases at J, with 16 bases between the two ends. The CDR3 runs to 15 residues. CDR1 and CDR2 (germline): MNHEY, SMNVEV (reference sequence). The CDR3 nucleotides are TGTGCCAGCAACCCAGATCTGACATACACAGATACGCAGTATTTT. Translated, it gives CASNPDLTYTDTQYF.

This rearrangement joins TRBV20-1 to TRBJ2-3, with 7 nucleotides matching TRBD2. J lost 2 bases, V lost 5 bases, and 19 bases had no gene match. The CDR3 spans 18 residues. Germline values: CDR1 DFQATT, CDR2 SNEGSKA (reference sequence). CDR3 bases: TGCAGTGCTGTCCCACTGGGGCGGGAGTCGCATTTCACAGATACGCAGTATTTT. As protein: CSAVPLGRESHFTDTQYF.

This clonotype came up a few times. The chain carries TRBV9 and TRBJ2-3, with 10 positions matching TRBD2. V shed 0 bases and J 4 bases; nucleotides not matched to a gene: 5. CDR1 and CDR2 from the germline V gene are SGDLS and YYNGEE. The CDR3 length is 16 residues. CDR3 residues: CASSVASGRASDTQYF. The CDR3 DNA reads TGTGCCAGCAGCGTAGCGAGCGGGAGGGCCTCAGATACGCAGTATTTT.

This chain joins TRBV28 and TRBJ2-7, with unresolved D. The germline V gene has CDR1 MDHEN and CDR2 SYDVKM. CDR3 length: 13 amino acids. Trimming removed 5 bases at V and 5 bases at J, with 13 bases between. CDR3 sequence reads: CASSGVLLNEQYF. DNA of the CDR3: TGTGCCAGCAGTGGGGTCCTCCTAAACGAGCAGTACTTC.

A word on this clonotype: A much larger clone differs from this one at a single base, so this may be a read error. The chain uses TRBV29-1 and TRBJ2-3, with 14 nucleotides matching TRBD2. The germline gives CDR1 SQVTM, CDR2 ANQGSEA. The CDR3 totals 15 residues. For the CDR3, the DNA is TGCAGCGTTGAAGGGGGACTAGCGGGAGTAGATACGCGGTATTTT. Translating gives CSVEGGLAGVDTRYF.

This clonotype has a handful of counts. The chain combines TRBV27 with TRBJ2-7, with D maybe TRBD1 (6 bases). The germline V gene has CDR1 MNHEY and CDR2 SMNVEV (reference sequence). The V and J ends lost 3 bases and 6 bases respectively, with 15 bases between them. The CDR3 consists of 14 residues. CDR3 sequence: CASSFHRDNSEQYF. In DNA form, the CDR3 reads TGTGCCAGCAGTTTCCACAGGGATAATAGCGAGCAGTACTTC.

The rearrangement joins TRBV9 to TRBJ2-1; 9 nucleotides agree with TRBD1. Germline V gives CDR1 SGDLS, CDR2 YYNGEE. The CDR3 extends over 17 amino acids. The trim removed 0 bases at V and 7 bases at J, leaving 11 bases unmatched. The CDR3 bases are TGTGCCAGCAGCGTAGAGCTTCGGGACAGGGTGATGAATGAGCAGTTCTTC. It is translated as CASSVELRDRVMNEQFF.

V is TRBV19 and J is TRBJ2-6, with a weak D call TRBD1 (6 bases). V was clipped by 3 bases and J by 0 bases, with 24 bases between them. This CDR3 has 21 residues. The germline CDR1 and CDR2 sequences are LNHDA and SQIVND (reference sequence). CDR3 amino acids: CASSIVQGIFVSPSGANVLTF. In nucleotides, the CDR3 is TGTGCCAGTAGTATCGTACAGGGCATCTTCGTTTCCCCCTCTGGGGCCAACGTCCTGACTTTC. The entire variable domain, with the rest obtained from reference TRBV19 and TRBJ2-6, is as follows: DGGITQSPKYLFRKEGQNVTLSCEQNLNHDAMYWYRQDPGQGLRLIYYSQIVNDFQKGDIAEGYSVSREKKESFPLTVTSAQKNPTAFYLCASSIVQGIFVSPSGANVLTFGAGSRLTVL.

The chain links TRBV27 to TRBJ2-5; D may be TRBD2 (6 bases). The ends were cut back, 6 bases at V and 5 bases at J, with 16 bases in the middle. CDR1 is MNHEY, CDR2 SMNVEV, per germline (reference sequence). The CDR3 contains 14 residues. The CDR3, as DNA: TGTGCCAGCAGCCCGGCCGAAGGGAGGGAGACCCAGTACTTC. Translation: CASSPAEGRETQYF.

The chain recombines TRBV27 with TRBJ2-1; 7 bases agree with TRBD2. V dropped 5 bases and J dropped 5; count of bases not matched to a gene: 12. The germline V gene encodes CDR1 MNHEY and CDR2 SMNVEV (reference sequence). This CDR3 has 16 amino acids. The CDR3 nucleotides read TGTGCCAGCAGTCCCCTACCCTCTCTAGCGGACAATGAGCAGTTCTTC. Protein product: CASSPLPSLADNEQFF.

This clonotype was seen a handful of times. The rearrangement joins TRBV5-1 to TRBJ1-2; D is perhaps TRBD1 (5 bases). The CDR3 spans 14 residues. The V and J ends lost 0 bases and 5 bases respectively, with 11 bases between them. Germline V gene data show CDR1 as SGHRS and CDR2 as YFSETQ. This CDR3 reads CASSLGGLDYGYTF. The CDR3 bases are TGCGCCAGCAGCTTGGGGGGCCTGGATTATGGCTACACCTTC.

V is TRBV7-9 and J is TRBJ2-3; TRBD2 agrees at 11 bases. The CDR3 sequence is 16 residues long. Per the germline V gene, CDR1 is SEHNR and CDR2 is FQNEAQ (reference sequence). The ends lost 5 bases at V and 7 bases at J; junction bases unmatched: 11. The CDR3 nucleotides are TGTGCCAGCAGCGCAACCTCTAGCGGGGGGCCGTATACGCAGTATTTT. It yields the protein CASSATSSGGPYTQYF.

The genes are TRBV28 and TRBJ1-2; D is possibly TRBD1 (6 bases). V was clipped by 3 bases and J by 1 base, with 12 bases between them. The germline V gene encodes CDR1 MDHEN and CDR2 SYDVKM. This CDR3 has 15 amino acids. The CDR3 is CASSFPLGGNYGYTF. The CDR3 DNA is TGTGCCAGCAGTTTTCCATTAGGGGGTAACTATGGCTACACCTTC.

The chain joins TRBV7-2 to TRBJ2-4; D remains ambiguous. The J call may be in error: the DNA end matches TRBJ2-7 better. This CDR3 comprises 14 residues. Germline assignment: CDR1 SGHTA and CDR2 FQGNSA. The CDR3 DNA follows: TGTGCCAGCAGCTCCCGGTACAGCAGCTACGAGCAGTACTTC. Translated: CASSSRYSSYEQYF.

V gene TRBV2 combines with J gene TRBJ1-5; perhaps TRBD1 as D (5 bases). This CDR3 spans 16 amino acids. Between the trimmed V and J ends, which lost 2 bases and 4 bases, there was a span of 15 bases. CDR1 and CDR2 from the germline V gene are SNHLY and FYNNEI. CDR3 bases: TGTGCCAGCAGTGAATGGGGAAGGGGTGATAATCAGCCCCAGCATTTT. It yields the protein CASSEWGRGDNQPQHF.

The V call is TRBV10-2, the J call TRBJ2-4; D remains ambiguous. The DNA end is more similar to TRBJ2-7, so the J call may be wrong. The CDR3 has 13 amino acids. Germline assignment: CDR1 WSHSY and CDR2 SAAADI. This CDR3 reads CASSEGPAYEQYF. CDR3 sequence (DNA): TGCGCCAGCAGTGAAGGTCCGGCCTACGAGCAGTACTTC.

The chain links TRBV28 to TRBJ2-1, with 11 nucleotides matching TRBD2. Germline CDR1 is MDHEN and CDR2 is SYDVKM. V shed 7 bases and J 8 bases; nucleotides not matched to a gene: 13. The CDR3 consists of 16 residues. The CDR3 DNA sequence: TGTGCCAGCACCGAGAACCTAGCGGGGGGCAGGGATGAGCAGTTCTTC. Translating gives CASTENLAGGRDEQFF.

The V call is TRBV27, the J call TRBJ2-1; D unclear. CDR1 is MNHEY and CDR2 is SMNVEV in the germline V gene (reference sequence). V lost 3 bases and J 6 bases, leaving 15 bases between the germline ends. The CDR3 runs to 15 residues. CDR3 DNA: TGTGCCAGCAGTTTTATCCCTCGACTCCTCAATGAGCAGTTCTTC. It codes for CASSFIPRLLNEQFF.

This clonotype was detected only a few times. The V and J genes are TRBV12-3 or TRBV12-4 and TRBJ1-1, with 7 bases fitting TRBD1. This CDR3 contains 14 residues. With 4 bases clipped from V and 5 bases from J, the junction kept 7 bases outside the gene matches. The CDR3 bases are TGTGCCAGCAGTTCCCGACAGGGAGGTACTGAAGCTTTCTTT. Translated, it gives CASSSRQGGTEAFF.

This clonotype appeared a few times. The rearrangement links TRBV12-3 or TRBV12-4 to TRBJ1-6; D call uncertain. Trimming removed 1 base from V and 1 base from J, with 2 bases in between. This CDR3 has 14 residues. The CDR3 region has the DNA TGTGCCAGCAGTTTAGTATCCTATAATTCACCCCTCCACTTT. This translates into CASSLVSYNSPLHF.

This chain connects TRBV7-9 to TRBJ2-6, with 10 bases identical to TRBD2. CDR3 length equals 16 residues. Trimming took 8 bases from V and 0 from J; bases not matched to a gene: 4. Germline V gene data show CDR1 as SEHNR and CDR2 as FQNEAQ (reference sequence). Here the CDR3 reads CASGPSGSSGANVLTF. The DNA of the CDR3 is TGTGCCAGCGGGCCTAGCGGGAGCTCTGGGGCCAACGTCCTGACTTTC.

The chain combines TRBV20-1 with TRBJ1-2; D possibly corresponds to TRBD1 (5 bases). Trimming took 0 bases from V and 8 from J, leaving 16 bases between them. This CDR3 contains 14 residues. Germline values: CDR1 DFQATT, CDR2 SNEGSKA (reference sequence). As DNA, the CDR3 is TGCAGTGCTAGAGATGATCCCAGGGATCGGGGCTACACCTTC. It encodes CSARDDPRDRGYTF.